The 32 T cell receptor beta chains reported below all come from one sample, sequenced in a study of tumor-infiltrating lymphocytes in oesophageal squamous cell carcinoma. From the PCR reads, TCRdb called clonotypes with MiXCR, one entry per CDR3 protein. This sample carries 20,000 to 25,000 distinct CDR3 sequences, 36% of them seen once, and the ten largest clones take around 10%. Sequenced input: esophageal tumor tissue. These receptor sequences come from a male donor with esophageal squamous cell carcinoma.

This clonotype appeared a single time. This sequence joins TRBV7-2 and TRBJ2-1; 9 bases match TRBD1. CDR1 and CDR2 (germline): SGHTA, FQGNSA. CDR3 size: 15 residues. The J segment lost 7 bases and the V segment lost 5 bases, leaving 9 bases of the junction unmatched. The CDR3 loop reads CASSRTGAGFNEQFF. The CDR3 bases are TGTGCCAGCAGCCGGACAGGGGCCGGATTTAATGAGCAGTTCTTC.

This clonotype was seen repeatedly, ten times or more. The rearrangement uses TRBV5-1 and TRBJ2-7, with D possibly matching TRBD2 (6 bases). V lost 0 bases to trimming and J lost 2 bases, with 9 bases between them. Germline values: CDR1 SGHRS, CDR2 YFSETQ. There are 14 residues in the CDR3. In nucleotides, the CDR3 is TGCGCCAGCAGCTTGGTCCCGGGAGCCTACGAGCAGTACTTC. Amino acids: CASSLVPGAYEQYF.

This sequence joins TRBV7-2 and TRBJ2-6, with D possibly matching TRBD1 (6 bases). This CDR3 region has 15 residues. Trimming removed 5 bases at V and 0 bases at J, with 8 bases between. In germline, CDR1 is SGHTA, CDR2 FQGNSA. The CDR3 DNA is TGTGCCAGCAGCCCACAGGGCTCTGGGGCCAACGTCCTGACTTTC. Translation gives CASSPQGSGANVLTF.

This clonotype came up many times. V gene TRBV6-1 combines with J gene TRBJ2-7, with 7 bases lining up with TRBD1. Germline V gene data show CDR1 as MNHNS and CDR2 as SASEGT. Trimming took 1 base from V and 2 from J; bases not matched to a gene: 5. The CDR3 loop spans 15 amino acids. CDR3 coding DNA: TGTGCCAGCAGTGAAGGAGGGACAGCAGCCTACGAGCAGTACTTC. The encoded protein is CASSEGGTAAYEQYF.

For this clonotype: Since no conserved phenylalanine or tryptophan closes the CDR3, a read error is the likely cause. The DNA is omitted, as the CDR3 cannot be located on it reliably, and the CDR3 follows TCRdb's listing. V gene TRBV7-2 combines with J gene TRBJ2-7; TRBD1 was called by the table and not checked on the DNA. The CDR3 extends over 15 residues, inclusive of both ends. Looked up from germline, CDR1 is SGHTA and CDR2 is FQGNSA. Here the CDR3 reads CASSVQGGYGYTFGS.

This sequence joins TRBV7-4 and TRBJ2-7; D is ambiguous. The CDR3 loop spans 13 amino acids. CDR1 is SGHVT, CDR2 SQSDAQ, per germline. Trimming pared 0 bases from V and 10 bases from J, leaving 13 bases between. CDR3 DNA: TGTGCCAGCAGCTTAGCCTCGGGTTTACGACAGTACTTC. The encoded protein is CASSLASGLRQYF.

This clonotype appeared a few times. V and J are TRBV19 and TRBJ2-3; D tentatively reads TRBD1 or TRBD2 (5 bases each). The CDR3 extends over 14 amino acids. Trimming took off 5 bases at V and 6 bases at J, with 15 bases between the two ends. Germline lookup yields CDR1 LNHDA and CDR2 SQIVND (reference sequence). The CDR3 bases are TGTGCCAGTAGTCCGGGACCGCAGTCGGATACGCAGTATTTT. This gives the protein CASSPGPQSDTQYF.

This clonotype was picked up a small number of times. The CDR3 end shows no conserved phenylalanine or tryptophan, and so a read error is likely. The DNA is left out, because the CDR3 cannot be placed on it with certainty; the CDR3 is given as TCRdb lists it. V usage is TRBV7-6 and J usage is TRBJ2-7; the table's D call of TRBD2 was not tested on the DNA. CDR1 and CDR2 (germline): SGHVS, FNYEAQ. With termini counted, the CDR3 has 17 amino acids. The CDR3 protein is CASSLGGSSSYGYTFGS.

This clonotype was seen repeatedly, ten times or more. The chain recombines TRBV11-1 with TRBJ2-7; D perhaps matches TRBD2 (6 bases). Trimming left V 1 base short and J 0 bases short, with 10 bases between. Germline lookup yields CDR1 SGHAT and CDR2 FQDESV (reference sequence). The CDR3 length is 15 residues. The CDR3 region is CASSLGLASSYEQYF. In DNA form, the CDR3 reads TGTGCCAGCAGCTTAGGCCTAGCGAGCTCCTACGAGCAGTACTTC.

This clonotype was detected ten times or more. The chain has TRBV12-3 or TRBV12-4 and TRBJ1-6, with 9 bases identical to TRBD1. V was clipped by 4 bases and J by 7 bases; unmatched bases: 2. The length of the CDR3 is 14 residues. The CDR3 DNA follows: TGTGCCAGCAGTTGGGACAGGGCGAATTCACCCCTCCACTTT. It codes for CASSWDRANSPLHF.

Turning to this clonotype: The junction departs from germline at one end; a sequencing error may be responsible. CDR3 region: CASSLAIQGVGSYNEQYF. Here the CDR3 DNA reads TGTGCTAGCAGCTTAGCCATACAGGGGGTGGGTTCCTACAATGAGCAGTACTTC. V usage is TRBV7-6 and J usage is TRBJ2-3; 8 nucleotides agree with TRBD1. The closer fit of TRBJ2-7 to the DNA end suggests the J call may be wrong. The CDR3 is 18 residues long. CDR1 and CDR2 (germline): SGHVS, FNYEAQ.

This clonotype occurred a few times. Here the CDR3 DNA reads TGCGCCAGCAGCATAGGTGAGACTAGCGGGTTCACAGATACGCAGTATTTT. Residues: CASSIGETSGFTDTQYF. V usage is TRBV5-1 and J usage is TRBJ2-3; 10 positions agree with TRBD2. Losses at the gene ends were 4 bases for V and 2 bases for J; bases not matched to a gene: 10. Germline CDR1 reads SGHRS; CDR2 reads YFSETQ. This CDR3 has 17 residues.

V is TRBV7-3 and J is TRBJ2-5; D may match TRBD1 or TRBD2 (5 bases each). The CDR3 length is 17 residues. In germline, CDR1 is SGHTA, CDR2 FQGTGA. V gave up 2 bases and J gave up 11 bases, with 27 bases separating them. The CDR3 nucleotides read TGTGCCAGCAGCTTATTCCCCGGGACCCCTATATACAATGAGCAGTACTTC. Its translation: CASSLFPGTPIYNEQYF.

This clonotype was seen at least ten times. CDR3 bases: TGTGCCAGCACCCCAGGGGGCTCCTACAATGAGCAGTTCTTC. As protein: CASTPGGSYNEQFF. The rearrangement uses TRBV28 and TRBJ2-1; 7 bases agree with TRBD1. Germline CDR1 is MDHEN and CDR2 is SYDVKM. Losses at the gene ends were 7 bases for V and 0 bases for J; bases not matched to a gene: 3. The CDR3 spans 14 residues.

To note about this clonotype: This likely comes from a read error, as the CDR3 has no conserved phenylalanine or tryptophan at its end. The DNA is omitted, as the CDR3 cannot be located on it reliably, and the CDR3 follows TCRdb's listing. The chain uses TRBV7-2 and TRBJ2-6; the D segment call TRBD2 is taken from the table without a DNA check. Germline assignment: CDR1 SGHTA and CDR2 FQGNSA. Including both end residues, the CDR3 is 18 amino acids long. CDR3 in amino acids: CASSLISAGATYEQYFGN.

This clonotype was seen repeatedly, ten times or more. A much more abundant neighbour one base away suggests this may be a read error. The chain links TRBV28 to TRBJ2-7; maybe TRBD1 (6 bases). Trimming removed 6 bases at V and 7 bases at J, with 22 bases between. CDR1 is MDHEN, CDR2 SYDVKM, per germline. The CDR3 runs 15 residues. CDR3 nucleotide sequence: TGTGCCAGCAGCAAAGGGGGTTCGACCTACAATGAGCAGTACTTC. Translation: CASSKGGSTYNEQYF.

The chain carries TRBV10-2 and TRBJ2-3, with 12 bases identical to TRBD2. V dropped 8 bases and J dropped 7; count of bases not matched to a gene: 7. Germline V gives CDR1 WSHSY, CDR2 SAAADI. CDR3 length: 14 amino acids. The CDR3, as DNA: TGCGCCAGCGAGTCTAGCGGGGGGGCTAATACGCAGTATTTT. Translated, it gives CASESSGGANTQYF.

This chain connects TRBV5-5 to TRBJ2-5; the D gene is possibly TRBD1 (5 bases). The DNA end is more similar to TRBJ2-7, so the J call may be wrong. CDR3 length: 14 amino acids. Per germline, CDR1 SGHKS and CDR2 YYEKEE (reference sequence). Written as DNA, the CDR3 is TGTGCCAGCAGCTTGCGACAGTCGTCCTACGAGCAGTACTTC. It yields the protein CASSLRQSSYEQYF.

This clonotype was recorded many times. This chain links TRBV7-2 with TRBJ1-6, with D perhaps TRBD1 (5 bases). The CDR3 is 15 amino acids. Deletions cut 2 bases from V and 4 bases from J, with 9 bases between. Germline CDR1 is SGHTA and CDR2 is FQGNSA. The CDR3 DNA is TGTGCCAGCAGCTTATCAGGGACTTATAATTCACCCCTCCACTTT. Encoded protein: CASSLSGTYNSPLHF.

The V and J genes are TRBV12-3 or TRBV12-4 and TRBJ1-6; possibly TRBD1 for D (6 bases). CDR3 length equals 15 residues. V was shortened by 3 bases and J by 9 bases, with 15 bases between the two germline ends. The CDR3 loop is CASSFNHRAGSPLHF. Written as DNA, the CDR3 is TGTGCCAGCAGTTTTAACCACAGGGCTGGTTCACCCCTCCACTTT.

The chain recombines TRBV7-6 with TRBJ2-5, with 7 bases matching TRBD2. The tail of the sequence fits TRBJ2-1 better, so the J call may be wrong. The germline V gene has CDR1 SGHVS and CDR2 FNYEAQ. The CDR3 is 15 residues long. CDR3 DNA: TGTGCCAGCAGCTTGGGGCCGGGGGGCTACAATGAGCAGTTCTTC. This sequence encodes CASSLGPGGYNEQFF.

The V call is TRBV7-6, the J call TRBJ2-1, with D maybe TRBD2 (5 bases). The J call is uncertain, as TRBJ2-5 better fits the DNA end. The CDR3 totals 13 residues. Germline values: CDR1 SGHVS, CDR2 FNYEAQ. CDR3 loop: CASSPGIGETQYF. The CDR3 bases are TGTGCCAGCAGCCCCGGGATAGGAGAGACCCAGTACTTC.

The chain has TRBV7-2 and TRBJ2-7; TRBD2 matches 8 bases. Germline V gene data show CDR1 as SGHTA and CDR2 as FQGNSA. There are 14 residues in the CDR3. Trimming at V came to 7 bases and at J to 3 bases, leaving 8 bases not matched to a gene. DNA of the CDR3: TGTGCCAGCACCATAGCGGGACTACACTACGAGCAGTACTTC. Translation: CASTIAGLHYEQYF.

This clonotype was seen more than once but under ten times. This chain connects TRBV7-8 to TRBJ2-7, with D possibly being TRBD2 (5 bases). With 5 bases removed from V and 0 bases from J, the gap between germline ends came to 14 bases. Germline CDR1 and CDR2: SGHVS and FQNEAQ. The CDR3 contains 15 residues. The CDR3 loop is CASSPWRTGSYEQYF. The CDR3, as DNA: TGTGCCAGCAGCCCCTGGAGGACGGGCTCCTACGAGCAGTACTTC.

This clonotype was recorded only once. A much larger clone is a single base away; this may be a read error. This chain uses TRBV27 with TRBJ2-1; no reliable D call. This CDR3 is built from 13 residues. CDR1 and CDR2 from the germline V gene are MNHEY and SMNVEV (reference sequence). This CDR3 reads CATSRVRAETQFF. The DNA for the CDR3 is TGTGCCACCAGTCGGGTCCGGGCGGAGACCCAGTTCTTC.

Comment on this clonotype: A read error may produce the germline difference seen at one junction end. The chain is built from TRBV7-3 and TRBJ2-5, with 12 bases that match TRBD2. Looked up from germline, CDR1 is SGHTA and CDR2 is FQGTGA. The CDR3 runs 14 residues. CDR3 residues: CASSLATSGSRGFF. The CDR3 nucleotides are TGTGCCAGCAGCTTAGCGACTAGCGGGAGTAGGGGCTTCTTC.

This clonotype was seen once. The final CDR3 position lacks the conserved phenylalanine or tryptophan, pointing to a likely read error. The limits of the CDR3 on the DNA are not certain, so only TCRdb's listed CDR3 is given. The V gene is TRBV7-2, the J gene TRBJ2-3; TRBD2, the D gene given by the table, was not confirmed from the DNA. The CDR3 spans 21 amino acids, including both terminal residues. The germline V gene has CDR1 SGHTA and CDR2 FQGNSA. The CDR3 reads CASSAQTSGGGRYGYTFGSGT.

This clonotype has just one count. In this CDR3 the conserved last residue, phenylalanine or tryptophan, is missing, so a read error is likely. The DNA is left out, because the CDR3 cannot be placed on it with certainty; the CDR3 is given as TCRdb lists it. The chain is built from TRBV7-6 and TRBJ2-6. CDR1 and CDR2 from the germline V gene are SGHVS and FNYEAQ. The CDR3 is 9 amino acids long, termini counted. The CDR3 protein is CASSLAGYT.

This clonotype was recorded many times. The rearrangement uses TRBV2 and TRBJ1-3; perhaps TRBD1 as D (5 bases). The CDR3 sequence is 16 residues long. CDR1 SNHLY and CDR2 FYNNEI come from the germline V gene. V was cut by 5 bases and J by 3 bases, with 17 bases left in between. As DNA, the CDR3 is TGTGCCAGCAGTAAGAAGAGGGGCGCGGGTGGAAACACCATATATTTT. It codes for CASSKKRGAGGNTIYF.

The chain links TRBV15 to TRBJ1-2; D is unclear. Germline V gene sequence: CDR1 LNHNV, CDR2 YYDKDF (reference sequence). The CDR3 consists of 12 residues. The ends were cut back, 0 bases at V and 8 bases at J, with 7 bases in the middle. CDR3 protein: CATSRDREGYTF. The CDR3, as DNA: TGTGCCACCAGCAGAGATAGGGAAGGCTACACCTTC.

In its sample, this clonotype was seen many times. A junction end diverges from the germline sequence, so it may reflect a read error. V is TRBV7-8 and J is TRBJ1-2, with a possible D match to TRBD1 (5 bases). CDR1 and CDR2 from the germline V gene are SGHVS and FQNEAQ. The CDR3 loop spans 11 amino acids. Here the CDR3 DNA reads TGTGCCAGCAGCTTAGTACAGGTTTGGGCCTTC. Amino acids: CASSLVQVWAF.

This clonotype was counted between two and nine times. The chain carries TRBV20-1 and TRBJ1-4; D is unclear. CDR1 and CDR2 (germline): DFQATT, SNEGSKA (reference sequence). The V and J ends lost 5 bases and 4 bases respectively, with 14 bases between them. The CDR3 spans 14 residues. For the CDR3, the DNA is TGCAGTGCTGGGAGCGGGAGACTTAATGAAAAACTGTTTTTT. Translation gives CSAGSGRLNEKLFF.